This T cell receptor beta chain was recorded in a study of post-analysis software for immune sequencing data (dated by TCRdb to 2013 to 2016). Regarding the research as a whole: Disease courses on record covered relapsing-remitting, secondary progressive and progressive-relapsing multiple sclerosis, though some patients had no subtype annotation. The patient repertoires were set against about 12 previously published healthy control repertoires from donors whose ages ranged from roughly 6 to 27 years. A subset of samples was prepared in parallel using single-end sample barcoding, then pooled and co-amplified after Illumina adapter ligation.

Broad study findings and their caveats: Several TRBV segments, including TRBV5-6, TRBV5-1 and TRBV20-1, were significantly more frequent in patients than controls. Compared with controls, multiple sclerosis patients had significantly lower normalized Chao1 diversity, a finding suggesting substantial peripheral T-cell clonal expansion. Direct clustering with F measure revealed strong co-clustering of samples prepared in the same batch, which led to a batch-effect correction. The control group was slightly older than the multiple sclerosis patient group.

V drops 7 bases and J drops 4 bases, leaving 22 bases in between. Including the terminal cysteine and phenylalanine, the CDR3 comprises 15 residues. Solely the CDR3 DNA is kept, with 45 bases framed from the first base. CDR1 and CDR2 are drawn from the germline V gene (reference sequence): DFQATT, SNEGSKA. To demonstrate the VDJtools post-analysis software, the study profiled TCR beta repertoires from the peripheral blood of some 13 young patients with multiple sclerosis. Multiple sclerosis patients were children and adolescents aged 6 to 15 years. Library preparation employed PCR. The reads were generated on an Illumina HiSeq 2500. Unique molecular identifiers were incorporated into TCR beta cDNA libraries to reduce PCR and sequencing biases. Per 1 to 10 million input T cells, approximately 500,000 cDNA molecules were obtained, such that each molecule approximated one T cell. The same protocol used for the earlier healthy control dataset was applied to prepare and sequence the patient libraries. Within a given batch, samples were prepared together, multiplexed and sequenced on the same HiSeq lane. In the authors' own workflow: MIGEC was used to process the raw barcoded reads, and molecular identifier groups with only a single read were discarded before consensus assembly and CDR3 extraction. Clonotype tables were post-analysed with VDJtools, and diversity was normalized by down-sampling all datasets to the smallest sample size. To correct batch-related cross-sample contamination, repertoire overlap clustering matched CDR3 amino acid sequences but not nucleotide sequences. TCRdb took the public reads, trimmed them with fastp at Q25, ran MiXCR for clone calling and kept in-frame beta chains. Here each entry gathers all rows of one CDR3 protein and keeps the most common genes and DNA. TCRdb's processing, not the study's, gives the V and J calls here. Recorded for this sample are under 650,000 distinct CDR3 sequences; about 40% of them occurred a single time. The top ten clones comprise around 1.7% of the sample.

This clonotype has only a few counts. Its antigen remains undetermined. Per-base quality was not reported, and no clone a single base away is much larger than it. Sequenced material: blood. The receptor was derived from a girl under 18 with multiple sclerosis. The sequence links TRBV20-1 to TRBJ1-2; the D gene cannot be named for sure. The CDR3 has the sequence CSVLGGSLLSYGYTF. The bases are TGCAGTGTGCTTGGAGGGTCTCTCCTTAGCTATGGCTACACCTTC.